This T cell receptor (beta chain) is drawn from a study of blood T cell repertoires in COVID-19. On the study more broadly: Spain, Italy and the United States supplied samples that represented acute and convalescent COVID-19. PBMCs, B-cell-depleted T cells, or T cells provided the cDNA or gDNA that made up the material.

TCRdb keeps only in-frame clones here, not all; method: immunoSEQ multiplex PCR. The repertoire holds some 87,000 clones, with over 75% as singletons. The J segment lost 0 bases and the V segment lost 4 bases, leaving 3 bases of the junction unmatched. The CDR3 sequence is 15 residues long. Per germline, CDR1 SGHNT and CDR2 YYREEE (reference sequence). This receptor was taken from a human donor in a cohort sampled during active COVID-19. Specimen: peripheral blood. This chain connects TRBV5-4 to TRBJ2-2; the match to TRBD1 covers 7 bases. The chain's CDR3 is CASSTGVTNTGELFF. CDR3 bases: TGTGCCAGCAGCACAGGGGTCACGAACACCGGGGAGCTGTTTTTT.